This is a list of T cell receptor beta chains from one sample in a study of identical twins. MiXCR, applied by TCRdb to the 5' RACE reads, yields one record per CDR3 protein. Of approximately 240,000 distinct CDR3 sequences in the sample, about 14% were seen once. Source material: memory (CD45RO+) T cells sorted from blood. These TCRs come from a woman between 18 and 29 years old in good health. Both conserved end residues are part of each CDR3. The D gene is left open where the match is weak. Not all rows give a size; the values are once, few, many and, for expanded clones, a class.

few | TRBJ2-6 | TRBV12-3/TRBV12-4 | TRBD1 | CASGGQASSGANVLTF | TGTGCCAGCGGAGGACAGGCAAGCTCTGGGGCCAACGTCCTGACTTTC
few | TRBJ1-4 | TRBV10-1 | - | CASSESGAEKLFF | TGCGCCAGCAGTGAATCAGGGGCTGAAAAACTGTTTTTT
few | TRBJ2-1 | TRBV20-1 | - | CSARDLLLSYNEQFF | TGCAGTGCTAGAGATTTACTACTTTCCTACAATGAGCAGTTCTTC
many | TRBJ1-6 | TRBV12-3/TRBV12-4 | - | CASSLRGPGDSPLHF | TGTGCCAGCAGCCTCCGGGGGCCAGGCGATTCACCCCTCCACTTT
many | TRBJ1-1 | TRBV11-2 | - | CASSPLGRGSTSEAFF | TGTGCCAGCAGCCCCCTTGGGAGGGGCTCGACGAGTGAAGCTTTCTTT
- | TRBJ1-5 | TRBV30 | TRBD1 | CAWSLTGTGTGNQPQHF | TGTGCCTGGAGTTTGACTGGGACAGGGACCGGCAATCAGCCCCAGCATTTT
few | TRBJ2-5 | TRBV20-1 | - | CSARDLRGGETQYF | TGCAGTGCTAGAGATTTGAGGGGGGGCGAGACCCAGTACTTC
- | TRBJ1-1 | TRBV5-1 | - | CASSSVSENTEAFF | TGCGCCAGCAGCTCTGTATCAGAGAACACTGAAGCTTTCTTT
few | TRBJ2-1 | TRBV6-6 | - | CASTRGTYNEQFF | TGTGCCAGCACCCGAGGGACCTACAATGAGCAGTTCTTC
few | TRBJ1-2 | TRBV5-8 | TRBD1 | CASSTTGWSYGYTF | TGTGCCAGCAGCACGACAGGGTGGAGCTATGGCTACACCTTC
- | TRBJ1-1 | TRBV20-1 | - | CSAITKGAGTEAFF | TGCAGTGCTATCACGAAAGGGGCTGGAACTGAAGCTTTCTTT
- | TRBJ2-7 | TRBV20-1 | - | CSAKGGPDEQYF | TGCAGTGCAAAAGGGGGGCCTGACGAGCAGTACTTC
many | TRBJ1-5 | TRBV7-2 | - | CASSRLGGDQPQHF | TGTGCCAGCAGCCGCTTGGGGGGTGATCAGCCCCAGCATTTT
few | TRBJ2-7 | TRBV7-6 | - | CASSPGGQQYF | TGTGCCAGCAGCCCCGGGGGGCAGCAGTACTTC
many | TRBJ2-3 | TRBV7-2 | - | CASSLRGSPRGTDTQYF | TGTGCCAGCAGCTTAAGAGGGAGCCCCAGGGGCACAGATACGCAGTATTTT
- | TRBJ1-3 | TRBV12-3/TRBV12-4 | - | CASSWGSFSGNTIYF | TGTGCCAGCAGTTGGGGGTCCTTCTCTGGAAACACCATATATTTT
- | TRBJ1-2 | TRBV12-3/TRBV12-4 | - | CASSEDSPWKYTF | TGTGCCAGCTCGGAGGACAGCCCCTGGAAGTACACCTTC
few | TRBJ2-2 | TRBV9 | TRBD2 | CASSFRGLATNTGELFF | TGTGCCAGCAGCTTCAGAGGACTAGCGACGAACACCGGGGAGCTGTTTTTT
- | TRBJ2-1 | TRBV4-1 | - | CASSSTRDNEQFF | TGCGCCAGCAGCTCGACTAGGGACAATGAGCAGTTCTTC
- | TRBJ2-7 | TRBV20-1 | TRBD1 | CSGTDRGYEQYF | TGCAGTGGGACGGACAGGGGATACGAGCAGTACTTC
many | TRBJ1-2 | TRBV5-1 | - | CASSLAQGSGYTF | TGCGCCAGCAGCTTGGCACAGGGTTCTGGCTACACCTTC
- | TRBJ2-3 | TRBV11-2 | - | CASSLARRAADTQYF | TGTGCCAGCAGCTTAGCAAGGCGGGCGGCAGATACGCAGTATTTT
many | TRBJ2-7 | TRBV4-3 | TRBD2 | CASSQVLGGTSGGSSEQYF | TGCGCCAGCAGCCAAGTTCTGGGCGGGACTAGCGGGGGGAGCTCCGAGCAGTACTTC
few | TRBJ2-1 | TRBV11-2 | TRBD2 | CASSSDSGKSNEQFF | TGTGCCAGCAGTTCCGATAGCGGGAAGTCCAATGAGCAGTTCTTC
few | TRBJ1-2 | TRBV18 | - | CASSADTNHGYTF | TGTGCCAGCTCTGCGGACACGAACCATGGCTACACCTTC
- | TRBJ2-3 | TRBV15 | - | CATSRVSQGRADTQYF | TGTGCCACCAGCAGAGTCAGCCAGGGACGCGCAGATACGCAGTATTTT
- | TRBJ1-5 | TRBV7-2 | - | CASSLPGLQPQHF | TGTGCCAGCAGCTTACCAGGGCTTCAGCCCCAGCATTTT
- | TRBJ1-5 | TRBV10-3 | - | CAISGDGYNQPQHF | TGTGCCATCAGCGGGGACGGCTACAATCAGCCCCAGCATTTT
- | TRBJ2-7 | TRBV5-1 | - | CASSLGETLNEQYF | TGCGCCAGCAGCTTGGGAGAGACCTTAAACGAGCAGTACTTC
- | TRBJ2-1 | TRBV4-3 | TRBD2 | CASSQALLAGGGNEQFF | TGCGCCAGCAGCCAAGCCCTTCTAGCGGGAGGAGGCAATGAGCAGTTCTTC
- | TRBJ1-4 | TRBV4-3 | - | CASSQEGRSNEKLFF | TGCGCCAGCAGCCAAGAAGGCCGGTCGAATGAAAAACTGTTTTTT
- | TRBJ2-1 | TRBV29-1 | TRBD2 | CSVRAGREYNEQFF | TGCAGCGTTCGAGCGGGGCGAGAATACAATGAGCAGTTCTTC